The entry below describes one T cell receptor beta chain. Its antigen is currently unknown. The study pooled second doses at about 4 or about 12 weeks. Germline V lookup: CDR1 MNHEY, CDR2 SVGAGI. The CDR3 extends over 14 amino acids. The junction had 9 bases not matched to a gene; V was cut back by 7 bases and J by 7 bases. The data originate from a study of T cell responses to AZD1222 COVID-19 vaccine. Method: immunoSEQ multiplex PCR; TCRdb's copy keeps in-frame clones and lacks some. The sample comprises tens of thousands of clones, roughly 87% of which are singletons, and 11% rests with the top ten. Notes on the study in general: AZD1222 recipients seropositive at baseline numbered only six or seven. Clonal diversity may have been underestimated, and the donors were mostly white British, with more females than males.

The input for sequencing was peripheral blood, taken 28 days after the second AZD1222 dose. The rearrangement joins TRBV6-5 to TRBJ1-4; 7 nucleotides match TRBD1. The sequence was obtained from an adult who received the AZD1222 COVID-19 vaccine. CDR3 loop: CASKPDREGEKLFF. The DNA of the CDR3 is TGTGCCAGCAAACCCGACAGGGAGGGTGAAAAACTGTTTTTT.